This T cell receptor (beta chain) appears in the sequencing data of a study of Graves' ophthalmopathy and Graves' hyperthyroidism. Symptoms, serum thyroxine and TRAb, thyroid ultrasound, and orbital computed tomography formed the diagnostic basis. Looked up from germline, CDR1 is DFQATT and CDR2 is SNEGSKA (reference sequence). This CDR3 spans 13 amino acids. Trimming took off 3 bases at V and 4 bases at J, with 12 bases between the two ends. Beta-chain TCR CDR3 regions were amplified from RNA transcripts. First-round RT-PCR with HTBI primers preceded a second-round multiplex PCR. TCRdb re-called the multiplex PCR reads with MiXCR, one entry per CDR3 protein. The sample carries over a million distinct CDR3 sequences, 35% to 40% recorded once.

This chain uses TRBV20-1 with TRBJ1-1; D might be TRBD1 (5 bases). The clonotype was recovered from an adult man with Graves' hyperthyroidism. The specimen was peripheral blood or thyroid tissue (not recorded which). CDR3 nucleotide sequence: TGCAGTGCTAGGGGGCGGCTTACCACTGAAGCTTTCTTT. It codes for CSARGRLTTEAFF.